This note documents a single T cell receptor (beta chain) sequence. The data are from a study of T cell changes during pregnancy in multiple sclerosis. The method was immunoSEQ multiplex PCR; TCRdb's version includes in-frame clones alone and lacks a portion of them. The profile covers about 32,000 clones, with 91% appearing a single time and under 5% taken by the ten largest. With V trimmed by 3 bases and J by 5 bases, 3 bases remained unmatched. There are 14 residues in the CDR3. The V gene's germline CDR1 is MRHNA and CDR2 SNTAGT. The clonotype originates from a female donor in good health, enrolled as a control in a pregnancy study. The sample here was CD8+ T cells from peripheral blood mononuclear cells, taken in the second trimester of pregnancy. This chain links TRBV6-4 with TRBJ2-1; 8 bases line up with TRBD2. The CDR3 loop reads CASSEASGHNEQFF. Written as DNA, the CDR3 is TGTGCCAGCAGTGAGGCTAGCGGGCACAATGAGCAGTTCTTC.